Below, 21 T cell receptor beta chains from the same sample are listed, as sequenced in a study of cytomegalovirus exposure and HLA in healthy donors. Measured with immunoSEQ multiplex PCR; TCRdb has only the in-frame clones, and not every one. The profile shows about 180,000 clones, more than 75% of them singletons. The source material was PBMCs. These receptors came from a woman in her twenties or thirties in good health and CMV-seronegative.

This sequence joins TRBV7-8 and TRBJ2-3; 9 bases align to TRBD2. The CDR3 totals 15 residues. V shed 1 base and J 7 bases; nucleotides not matched to a gene: 6. Germline CDR1 and CDR2: SGHVS and FQNEAQ. This CDR3 is CASSLEGLAYYTQYF. The DNA of the CDR3 is TGTGCCAGCAGCTTAGAGGGACTAGCTTATTATACGCAGTATTTT.

V and J are TRBV7-6 and TRBJ2-3; D might be TRBD2 (7 bases). The V gene's germline CDR1 is SGHVS and CDR2 FNYEAQ. The germline V and J ends were trimmed by 3 bases and 1 base, with 14 bases remaining between them. The CDR3 is 16 amino acids. The CDR3 is CASSLGRGQRTDTQYF. As DNA, the CDR3 is TGTGCCAGCAGCTTGGGGAGGGGACAACGCACAGATACGCAGTATTTT. Based on the CDR3 plus reference TRBV7-6 and TRBJ2-3, the full variable domain is GAGVSQSPRYKVTKRGQDVALRCDPISGHVSLYWYRQALGQGPEFLTYFNYEAQQDKSGLPNDRFSAERPEGSISTLTIQRTEQRDSAMYRCASSLGRGQRTDTQYFGPGTRLTVL.

The chain carries TRBV15 and TRBJ2-1; D possibly corresponds to TRBD2 (5 bases). Trimming pared 3 bases from V and 0 bases from J, leaving 12 bases between. Germline V gene sequence: CDR1 LNHNV, CDR2 YYDKDF (reference sequence). CDR3 size: 16 residues. The CDR3 DNA reads TGTGCCACCAGCAGCCTAGCCGCAGCCTCCTACAATGAGCAGTTCTTC. Translating gives CATSSLAAASYNEQFF. Based on the CDR3 plus reference TRBV15 and TRBJ2-1, the full variable domain is DAMVIQNPRYQVTQFGKPVTLSCSQTLNHNVMYWYQQKSSQAPKLLFHYYDKDFNNEADTPDNFQSRRPNTSFCFLDIRSPGLGDTAMYLCATSSLAAASYNEQFFGPGTRLTVL.

V and J are TRBV2 and TRBJ2-3; 7 bases line up with TRBD1. The CDR3 is 21 amino acids. CDR1 and CDR2 from the germline V gene are SNHLY and FYNNEI. V lost 1 base to trimming and J lost 0 bases; unmatched junction nucleotides: 19. CDR3 protein: CASSEVDSFQNRDSSTDTQYF. DNA for the CDR3: TGTGCCAGCAGTGAAGTGGATTCTTTCCAAAACCGGGACAGCAGCACAGATACGCAGTATTTT.

The genes are TRBV4-1 and TRBJ2-1, with 7 nucleotides matching TRBD1. The CDR3 spans 12 residues. CDR1 and CDR2 (germline): MGHRA, YSYEKL. With 3 bases clipped from V and 9 bases from J, the junction kept 2 bases outside the gene matches. CDR3 DNA: TGCGCCAGCAGCCATGACAGGGTTGAGCAGTTCTTC. It translates to CASSHDRVEQFF.

This chain joins TRBV13 and TRBJ2-7, with D maybe TRBD2 (5 bases). Trimming took off 1 base at V and 5 bases at J, with 6 bases between the two ends. This CDR3 is built from 12 residues. The germline V gene has CDR1 PRHDT and CDR2 FYEKMQ (reference sequence). The CDR3 sequence is CASSLVRDEQYF. For the CDR3, the DNA is TGTGCCAGCAGCTTAGTGAGGGACGAGCAGTACTTC.

The chain couples TRBV14 to TRBJ1-2; 8 bases are shared with TRBD1. The junction had 13 bases not matched to a gene; V was cut back by 2 bases and J by 8 bases. Per germline, CDR1 SGHDN and CDR2 FVKESK. The CDR3 loop spans 16 amino acids. CDR3 coding DNA: TGTGCCAGCAGCCAAACGGACAGGGCAGAGGTAAGGGGCTACACCTTC. This encodes CASSQTDRAEVRGYTF.

The rearrangement uses TRBV5-1 and TRBJ1-1; perhaps TRBD1 as D (5 bases). The CDR3 length is 14 residues. Deletions cut 4 bases from V and 4 bases from J, with 14 bases between. From germline, CDR1 is SGHRS and CDR2 YFSETQ. This chain's CDR3 is CASSATGVGTEAFF. In DNA form, the CDR3 reads TGCGCCAGCAGCGCGACGGGGGTCGGCACTGAAGCTTTCTTT.

The chain couples TRBV11-2 to TRBJ2-7; TRBD2 is a possible D gene (6 bases). This CDR3 comprises 16 residues. Trimming cost V 4 bases and J 9 bases, with 25 bases left between them. Germline CDR1 reads SGHAT; CDR2 reads FQNNGV. The CDR3 is CASSSGLQTGGLAQYF. CDR3 bases: TGTGCCAGCAGCTCGGGACTCCAGACGGGCGGGCTCGCGCAGTACTTC.

The rearrangement links TRBV19 to TRBJ1-1, with D perhaps matching TRBD1 (5 bases). CDR1 is LNHDA and CDR2 is SQIVND in the germline V gene (reference sequence). The CDR3 is made up of 12 amino acids. Trimming pared 7 bases from V and 11 bases from J, leaving 17 bases between. The CDR3 here is CASTPSGYEAFF. Here the CDR3 DNA reads TGTGCCAGTACCCCCTCAGGGTACGAGGCTTTCTTT.

The chain couples TRBV28 to TRBJ1-2; D is uncertain. Germline V CDR1 and CDR2: MDHEN, SYDVKM. The CDR3 has 12 amino acids. Trimming shortened V by 6 bases and J by 8 bases, and 13 bases separated the two germline ends. The chain's CDR3 is CASSQRTGGYTF. As DNA, the CDR3 is TGTGCCAGCAGCCAAAGAACGGGAGGCTACACCTTC.

This sequence joins TRBV7-7 and TRBJ2-7, with 9 bases that match TRBD2. CDR3 size: 13 residues. V gave up 6 bases and J gave up 4 bases; unmatched junction bases: 4. Germline CDR1 reads SSHAT; CDR2 reads FNYEAQ (reference sequence). CDR3 coding DNA: TGTGCCAGCAGTCCTAGCGGGGAATACGAGCAGTACTTC. Encoded protein: CASSPSGEYEQYF. Using reference TRBV7-7 and TRBJ2-7 for the parts outside the CDR3, the full variable domain is GAGVSQSPRYKVTKRGQDVTLRCDPISSHATLYWYQQALGQGPEFLTYFNYEAQPDKSGLPSDRFSAERPEGSISTLTIQRTEQRDSAMYRCASSPSGEYEQYFGPGTRLTVT.

V and J are TRBV7-2 and TRBJ1-4; the D is unclear. The germline gives CDR1 SGHTA, CDR2 FQGNSA. This CDR3 is built from 12 residues. The ends were cut back, 3 bases at V and 8 bases at J, with 7 bases in the middle. This chain's CDR3 is CASSFQEEKLFF. The CDR3 DNA follows: TGTGCCAGCAGCTTCCAGGAAGAAAAACTGTTTTTT.

The chain combines TRBV11-2 with TRBJ2-3; D unclear. CDR1 is SGHAT, CDR2 FQNNGV, per germline. Deletions cut 4 bases from V and 0 bases from J, with 11 bases between. This CDR3 contains 15 residues. The CDR3 nucleotides read TGTGCCAGCAGCTCGCCCCTAACTAGCACAGATACGCAGTATTTT. Translated, it gives CASSSPLTSTDTQYF. Full variable domain (remainder filled in from reference TRBV11-2 and TRBJ2-3): EAGVAQSPRYKIIEKRQSVAFWCNPISGHATLYWYQQILGQGPKLLIQFQNNGVVDDSQLPKDRFSAERLKGVDSTLKIQPAKLEDSAVYLCASSSPLTSTDTQYFGPGTRLTVL.

The genes are TRBV7-6 and TRBJ2-5; D ambiguous. V was shortened by 5 bases and J by 2 bases, with 9 bases between the two germline ends. The CDR3 has 13 amino acids. Germline V CDR1 and CDR2: SGHVS, FNYEAQ. Written as DNA, the CDR3 is TGTGCCAGCAGCCCAGTCCTGCAAGAGACCCAGTACTTC. It encodes CASSPVLQETQYF.

The V gene is TRBV7-2, the J gene TRBJ2-7, with D possibly being TRBD1 (6 bases). CDR1 and CDR2 from the germline V gene are SGHTA and FQGNSA. The V gene lost 5 bases and the J gene lost 0 bases, with 11 bases spanning the gap. CDR3 length equals 14 residues. The CDR3 region has the DNA TGTGCCAGCAGCCGGGACACTAGCTCCTACGAGCAGTACTTC. It encodes CASSRDTSSYEQYF.

Only a few counts were recorded for this clone. V usage is TRBV18 and J usage is TRBJ1-6; D remains ambiguous. The CDR3 is 15 amino acids. The V end was cut by 2 bases, the J end by 8 bases, with 13 bases between. Germline V gene sequence: CDR1 KGHSH, CDR2 LQKENI. CDR3 coding DNA: TGTGCCAGCTCACCATCCCGGGGTGGGGATTCACCCCTCCACTTT. Translating gives CASSPSRGGDSPLHF.

This clone appeared a single time. This chain connects TRBV12-5 to TRBJ1-1; the D gene is possibly TRBD1 (5 bases). Trimming removed 4 bases from V and 6 bases from J, with 15 bases in between. Germline V gene data show CDR1 as LGHNT and CDR2 as FRNRAP. The CDR3 consists of 14 residues. The CDR3 nucleotides read TGTGCTAGTGGTTCGTCCCCCCAGGGTCCTGAAGCTTTCTTT. Translated, it gives CASGSSPQGPEAFF.

The gene calls are TRBV6-5 and TRBJ2-7; 7 nucleotides agree with TRBD1. Looked up from germline, CDR1 is MNHEY and CDR2 is SVGAGI. The length of the CDR3 is 15 residues. V dropped 6 bases and J dropped 2; count of bases not matched to a gene: 10. CDR3 coding DNA: TGTGCCAGCAGGCATATAATGGGACAGCCCTACGAGCAGTACTTC. The encoded protein is CASRHIMGQPYEQYF.

The V call is TRBV14, the J call TRBJ2-2, with TRBD2 as a possible D gene (6 bases). Germline-derived CDR1 and CDR2 are SGHDN and FVKESK. The CDR3 contains 17 residues. The germline V and J ends were trimmed by 2 bases and 1 base, with 14 bases remaining between them. CDR3 DNA sequence: TGTGCCAGCAGCCAATCGGGAGACGCTTTGAACACCGGGGAGCTGTTTTTT. This gives the protein CASSQSGDALNTGELFF. Combining the CDR3 with reference TRBV14 and TRBJ2-2 gives the whole variable domain EAGVTQFPSHSVIEKGQTVTLRCDPISGHDNLYWYRRVMGKEIKFLLHFVKESKQDESGMPNNRFLAERTGGTYSTLKVQPAELEDSGVYFCASSQSGDALNTGELFFGEGSRLTVL.

The V call is TRBV5-1, the J call TRBJ2-1, with TRBD1 matching 9 bases. Germline-derived CDR1 and CDR2 are SGHRS and YFSETQ. V was pared by 2 bases and J by 7 bases, with 7 bases of the junction left unmatched. The CDR3 contains 15 residues. CDR3 bases: TGCGCCAGCAGCTTCCAGGACAGGGGATTAAATGAGCAGTTCTTC. This translates into CASSFQDRGLNEQFF.